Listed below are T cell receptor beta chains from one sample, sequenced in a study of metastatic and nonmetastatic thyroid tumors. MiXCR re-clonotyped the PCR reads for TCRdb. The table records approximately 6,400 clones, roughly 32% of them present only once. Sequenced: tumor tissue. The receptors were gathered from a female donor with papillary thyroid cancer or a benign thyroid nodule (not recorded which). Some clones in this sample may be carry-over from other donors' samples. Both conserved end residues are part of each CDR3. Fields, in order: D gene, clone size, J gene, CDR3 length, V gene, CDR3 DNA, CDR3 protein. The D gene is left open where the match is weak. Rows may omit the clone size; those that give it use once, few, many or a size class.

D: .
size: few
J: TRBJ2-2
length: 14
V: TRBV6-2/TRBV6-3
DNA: TGTGCCAGCAGTTTTCGGGAGCGCGCCGGGGAGCTGTTTTTT
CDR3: CASSFRERAGELFF

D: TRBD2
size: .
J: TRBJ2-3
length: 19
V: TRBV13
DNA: TGTGCCAGCAGCCCCACCGGTTGGGGGGGAGAAACTAGCACAGATACGCAGTATTTT
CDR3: CASSPTGWGGETSTDTQYF

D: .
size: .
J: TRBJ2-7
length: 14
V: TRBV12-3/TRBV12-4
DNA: TGTGCCAGCAGCCCCTCCTACGGTGGTGACGAGCAGTACTTC
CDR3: CASSPSYGGDEQYF

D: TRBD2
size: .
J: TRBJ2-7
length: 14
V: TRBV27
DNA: TGTGCCAGCAGTTTGGGGGGGAACTGGAGGGAGCAGTACTTC
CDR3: CASSLGGNWREQYF

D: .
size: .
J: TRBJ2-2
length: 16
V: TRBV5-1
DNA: TGCGCCAGCAGCGTACAGTCGGGGGTTTTAGGCGGGGAGCTGTTTTTT
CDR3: CASSVQSGVLGGELFF

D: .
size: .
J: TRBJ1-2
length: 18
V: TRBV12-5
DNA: TGTGCTAGTGGTTTGGGGCAAACAGGAGGTTCTCGACACTATGGCTACACCTTC
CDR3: CASGLGQTGGSRHYGYTF

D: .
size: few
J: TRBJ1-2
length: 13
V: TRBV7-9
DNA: TGTGCCAGCAGCCGAGCGTTCTCTAGTGGCTACACCTTC
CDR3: CASSRAFSSGYTF

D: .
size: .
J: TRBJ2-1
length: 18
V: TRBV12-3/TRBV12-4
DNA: TGTGCCAGCACTTCCGGGGGCAGGGATCTTAGTGGTGTGAATGAGCAGTTCTTC
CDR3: CASTSGGRDLSGVNEQFF

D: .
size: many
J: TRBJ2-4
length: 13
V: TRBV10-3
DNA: TGTGCCATCAGTGCGGGAGCCAAAAACATTCAGTACTTC
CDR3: CAISAGAKNIQYF

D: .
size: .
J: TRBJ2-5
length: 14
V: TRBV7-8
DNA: TGTGCCAGCAGCCAAATGGGTAACGGAGAGACCCAGTACTTC
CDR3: CASSQMGNGETQYF

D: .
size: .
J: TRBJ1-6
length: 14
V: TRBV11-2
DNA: TGTGCCAGCAGCTTTGCGCTCTATAATTCAGCCCTCCACTTT
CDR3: CASSFALYNSALHF

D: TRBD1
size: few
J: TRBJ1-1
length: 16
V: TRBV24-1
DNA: TGTGCCACCAGTGATGGGACAGGGGCCCGAAACACTGAAGCTTTCTTT
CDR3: CATSDGTGARNTEAFF

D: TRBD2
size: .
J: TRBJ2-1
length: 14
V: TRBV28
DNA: TGTGCCAGCAGTTCAGCGGGAGGTCGCAATGAGCAGTTCTTC
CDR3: CASSSAGGRNEQFF

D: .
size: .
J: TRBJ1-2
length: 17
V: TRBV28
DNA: TGTGCCAGCAGTACCAACGGGGCCTTGGGGGTTCAATATGGCTACACCTTC
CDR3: CASSTNGALGVQYGYTF

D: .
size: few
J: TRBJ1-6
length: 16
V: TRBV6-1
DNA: TGTGCCAGCACCTTTTCTGTTCCGTCCTATAATTCACCCCTCCACTTT
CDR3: CASTFSVPSYNSPLHF

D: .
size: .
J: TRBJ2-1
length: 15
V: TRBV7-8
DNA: TGTGCCAGCAGCTCGGCAGGGGTCCGGGGGAATGAGCAGTTCTTC
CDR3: CASSSAGVRGNEQFF

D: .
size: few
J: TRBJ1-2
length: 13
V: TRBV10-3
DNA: TGTGCCATCAGTGACAGGGAAAGGCATGGCTACACCTTC
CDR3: CAISDRERHGYTF

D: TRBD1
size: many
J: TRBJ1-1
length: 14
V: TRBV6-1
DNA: TGTGCCAGCAGAGTGGGACAGGGGAACACTGAAGCTTTCTTT
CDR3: CASRVGQGNTEAFF

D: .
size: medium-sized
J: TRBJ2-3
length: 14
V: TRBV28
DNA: TGTGCCAGCAGTTTTGTCGCTGGCACAGATACGCAGTATTTT
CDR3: CASSFVAGTDTQYF

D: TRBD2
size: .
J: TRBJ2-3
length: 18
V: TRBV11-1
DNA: TGTGCCAGCACCGGTATGGGGACTAGCGGGAGTTATACAGATACGCAGTATTTT
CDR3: CASTGMGTSGSYTDTQYF